This T cell receptor (beta chain) is from a study of blood T cell repertoires in COVID-19. Some clones are missing from TCRdb's copy, which holds only in-frame ones; the method was immunoSEQ multiplex PCR. Found here are 250,000 or so clones, 87% of them singletons; the top ten hold approximately 10%. V dropped 2 bases and J dropped 1 base, with 5 bases sitting between them. The CDR3 totals 13 residues. CDR1 LGHNT and CDR2 FRNRAP come from the germline V gene. The participants were between about 18 and 90 years old and came from 24 US areas. The rearrangement uses TRBV12-5 and TRBJ1-1, with D unclear. The source material was PBMCs or T cells enriched from blood (not recorded which). This sequence was found in a man under 40 who had recovered from COVID-19. The CDR3 DNA is TGTGCTAGTGGTTTGCAGGAGAACACTGAAGCTTTCTTT. It is translated as CASGLQENTEAFF.